The source of this T cell receptor beta chain is a study of OX40 agonist ivuxolimab in advanced cancers. For the study at large: Participants could have had prior anti-PD-1, anti-PD-L1 or anti-CTLA-4 therapy, and more than 35% had some. Patients achieving partial responses numbered three: one hepatocellular carcinoma case and two cutaneous melanoma cases. Regarding the study as a whole: People who partly responded at 0.1-3.0 mg/kg had some of the least clonal expansion seen. Also present in some nonresponders was a low level of normalized T-cell clonal expansion.

In the case of this clone: Its antigen remains unknown.

Assay: immunoSEQ multiplex PCR; the TCRdb copy retains only in-frame clones and omits some. The sample lists approximately 38,000 clones, 65% to 90% seen once, with 20% to 25% in the top ten. Between the trimmed V and J ends, which lost 0 bases and 3 bases, there was a span of 12 bases. Germline CDR1 LGHNA, CDR2 YSLEER. The CDR3 sequence is 16 residues long. Sequencing used CD4+ or CD8+ T cells sorted from blood, obtained in a trial of the OX40 agonist ivuxolimab. The receptor comes from an adult with an advanced solid tumor such as melanoma, head and neck, liver or kidney cancer. This chain links TRBV4-3 with TRBJ2-1; D might be TRBD2 (7 bases). CDR3 sequence (DNA): TGCGCCAGCAGCCAAGATCAAGGGGGGGGCTACAATGAGCAGTTCTTC. Its translation is CASSQDQGGGYNEQFF.